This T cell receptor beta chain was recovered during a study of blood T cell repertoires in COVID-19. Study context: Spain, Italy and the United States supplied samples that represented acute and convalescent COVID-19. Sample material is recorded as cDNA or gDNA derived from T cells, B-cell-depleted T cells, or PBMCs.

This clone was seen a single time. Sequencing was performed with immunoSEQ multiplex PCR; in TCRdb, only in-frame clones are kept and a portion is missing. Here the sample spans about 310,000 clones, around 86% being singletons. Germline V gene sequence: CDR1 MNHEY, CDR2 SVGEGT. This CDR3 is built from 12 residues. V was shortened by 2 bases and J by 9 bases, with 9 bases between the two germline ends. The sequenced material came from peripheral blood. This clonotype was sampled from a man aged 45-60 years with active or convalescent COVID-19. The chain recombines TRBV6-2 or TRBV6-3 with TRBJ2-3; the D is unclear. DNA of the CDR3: TGTGCCAGCAGTTACCGGGTAGAGACGCAGTATTTT. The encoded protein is CASSYRVETQYF.